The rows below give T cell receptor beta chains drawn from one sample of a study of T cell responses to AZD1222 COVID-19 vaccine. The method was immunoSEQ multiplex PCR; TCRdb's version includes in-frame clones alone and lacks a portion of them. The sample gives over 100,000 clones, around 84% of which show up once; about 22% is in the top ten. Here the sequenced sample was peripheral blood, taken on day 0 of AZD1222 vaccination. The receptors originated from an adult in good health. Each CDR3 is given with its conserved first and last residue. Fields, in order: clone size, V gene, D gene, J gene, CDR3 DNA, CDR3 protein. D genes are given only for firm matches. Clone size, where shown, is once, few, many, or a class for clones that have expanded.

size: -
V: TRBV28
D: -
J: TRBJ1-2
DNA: TGTGCCAGCAGTTTCGCGGGGGGCGCGGAGGGCTACACCTTC
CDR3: CASSFAGGAEGYTF

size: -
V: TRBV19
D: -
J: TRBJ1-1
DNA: TGTGCCAGTGGGGCGGACACTGAAGCTTTCTTT
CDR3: CASGADTEAFF

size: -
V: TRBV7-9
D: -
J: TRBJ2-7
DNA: TGTGCCAGCAGCTCTCTGCTCTACGAGCAGTACTTC
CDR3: CASSSLLYEQYF

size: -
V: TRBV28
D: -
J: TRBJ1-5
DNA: TGTGCCAGCAGTTTAAGCGCGGGGGTCAGCAATCAGCCCCAGCATTTT
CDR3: CASSLSAGVSNQPQHF

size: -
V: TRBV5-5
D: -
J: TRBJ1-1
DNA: TGTGCCAGCAGCCCTTATTTTAGGGGCACTGAAGCTTTCTTT
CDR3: CASSPYFRGTEAFF

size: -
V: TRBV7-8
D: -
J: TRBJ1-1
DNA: TGTGCCAGCAGCTTGACCCGATACACTGAAGCTTTCTTT
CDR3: CASSLTRYTEAFF

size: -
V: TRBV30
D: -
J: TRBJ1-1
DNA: TGTGCCTGGAGTCCTCCAATGAACACTGAAGCTTTCTTT
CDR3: CAWSPPMNTEAFF

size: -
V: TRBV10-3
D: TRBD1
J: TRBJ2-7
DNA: TGTGCCATCAGTAAGGACAGGGGAAGATACGAGCAGTACTTC
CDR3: CAISKDRGRYEQYF

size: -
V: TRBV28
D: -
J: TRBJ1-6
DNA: TGTGCCAGCACCCGGGAGAGTGGCAATAATTCACCCCTCCACTTT
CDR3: CASTRESGNNSPLHF

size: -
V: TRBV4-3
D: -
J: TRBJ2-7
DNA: TGCGCCAGCTCCCGGGGCTACCTATCCGGAGAGCAGTACTTC
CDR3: CASSRGYLSGEQYF

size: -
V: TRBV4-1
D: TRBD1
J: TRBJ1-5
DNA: TGCGCCAGCAGCCAGGGACAGGGGTTTCGCAATCAGCCCCAGCATTTT
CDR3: CASSQGQGFRNQPQHF

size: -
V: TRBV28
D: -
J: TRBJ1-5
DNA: TGTGCCAGCAGTTTGAAGCCCCAGCATTTT
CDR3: CASSLKPQHF

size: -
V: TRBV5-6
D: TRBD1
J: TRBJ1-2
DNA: TGTGCCAGCAACAGCAGGGGGCGCAAGTATTATGGCTACACCTTC
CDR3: CASNSRGRKYYGYTF

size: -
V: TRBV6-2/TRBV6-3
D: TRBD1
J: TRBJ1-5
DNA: TGTGCCAGCAGTATCGGGACAGGGGGAATGGGTAGCAATCAGCCCCAGCATTTT
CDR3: CASSIGTGGMGSNQPQHF

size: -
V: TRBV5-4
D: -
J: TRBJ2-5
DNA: TGTGCCAGCAGTCTCAGCGGGTTGGAGACCCAGTACTTC
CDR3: CASSLSGLETQYF

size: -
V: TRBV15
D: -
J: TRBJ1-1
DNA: TGTGCCACCAGCAGAGTCCGGGACCCTGAAGCTTTCTTT
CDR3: CATSRVRDPEAFF

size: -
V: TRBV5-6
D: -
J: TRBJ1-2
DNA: TGTGCCAGCAGCATAGAGAACTATGGCTACACCTTC
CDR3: CASSIENYGYTF

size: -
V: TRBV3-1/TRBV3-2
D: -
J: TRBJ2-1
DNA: TGTGCCAGCTGCTCCTACAATGAGCAGTTCTTC
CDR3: CASCSYNEQFF

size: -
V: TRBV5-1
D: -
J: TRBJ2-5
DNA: TGCGCCAGCAGCTTAGGCCTCCGGGAGACCCAGTACTTC
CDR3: CASSLGLRETQYF

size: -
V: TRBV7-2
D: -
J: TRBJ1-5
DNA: TGTGCCAGCAGCTTATGGGCAGATCACAATCAGCCCCAGCATTTT
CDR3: CASSLWADHNQPQHF

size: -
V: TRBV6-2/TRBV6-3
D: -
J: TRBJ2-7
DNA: TGTGCCAGCAGTTACCGGGACCCCTACGAGCAGTACTTC
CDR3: CASSYRDPYEQYF

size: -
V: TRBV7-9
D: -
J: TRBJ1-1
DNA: TGTGCCAGCACTCCCGGGACGGCGGAACGGGAGGCTGAAGCTTTCTTT
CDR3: CASTPGTAEREAEAFF

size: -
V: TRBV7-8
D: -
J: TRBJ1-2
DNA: TGTGCCAGCAGCTTCTCCATTACGGACTATGGCTACACCTTC
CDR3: CASSFSITDYGYTF

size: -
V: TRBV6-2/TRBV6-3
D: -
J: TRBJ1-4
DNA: TGTGCCAGCACTAACTCTGTGGAAAAACTGTTTTTT
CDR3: CASTNSVEKLFF

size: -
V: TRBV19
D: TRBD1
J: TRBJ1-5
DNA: TGTGCCAGTACCATGAGGACAGGGAGCAATCAGCCCCAGCATTTT
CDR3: CASTMRTGSNQPQHF

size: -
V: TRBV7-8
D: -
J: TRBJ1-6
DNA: TGTGCCAGCAGCCTTGAACGGAATTCACCCCTCCACTTT
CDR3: CASSLERNSPLHF

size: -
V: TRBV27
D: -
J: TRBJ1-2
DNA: TGTGCCAGCAGTTTAAGGGGGAGGACCGTAAATGGCTACACCTTC
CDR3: CASSLRGRTVNGYTF

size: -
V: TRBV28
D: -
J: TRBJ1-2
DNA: TGTGCCAGCAGCTACAGGAATATCTATGGCTACACCTTC
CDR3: CASSYRNIYGYTF

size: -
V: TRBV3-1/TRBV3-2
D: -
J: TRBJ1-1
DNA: TGTGCCAGCAGCCTCGACACTACACTGCGAGCTTTCTTT
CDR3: CASSLDTTLRAFF

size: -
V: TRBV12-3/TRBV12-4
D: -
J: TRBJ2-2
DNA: TGTGCCAGCAGGCAGGGAAACGCGCGGGAGCTGTTTTTT
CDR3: CASRQGNARELFF

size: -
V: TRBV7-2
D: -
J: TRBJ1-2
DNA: TGTGCCAGCAGCCCAGAAGTGGACATCTATGGCTACACCTTC
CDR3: CASSPEVDIYGYTF

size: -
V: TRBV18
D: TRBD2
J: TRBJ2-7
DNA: TGTGCCAGCTCCCCCATTAGCGGGGGGGCGAGTGAGCAGTACTTC
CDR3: CASSPISGGASEQYF

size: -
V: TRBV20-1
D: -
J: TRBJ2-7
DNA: TGCAGTGCTAGTAGCTTCCACGAGCAGTACTTC
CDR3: CSASSFHEQYF

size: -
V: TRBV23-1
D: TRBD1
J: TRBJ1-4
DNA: TGCGCCAGCAGTCAATCAATGACCGACAGGGGTAATGAAAAACTGTTTTTT
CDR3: CASSQSMTDRGNEKLFF

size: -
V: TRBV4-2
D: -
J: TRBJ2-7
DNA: TGTGCCAGCAGCCCTCTCTTTGGACCGCAGGCAGACGAGCAGTACTTC
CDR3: CASSPLFGPQADEQYF

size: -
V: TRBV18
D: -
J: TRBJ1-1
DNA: TGTGCCAGCTCACCACCGGTACGAACTGAAGCTTTCTTT
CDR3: CASSPPVRTEAFF

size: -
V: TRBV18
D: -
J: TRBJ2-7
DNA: TGTGCCAGCTCCCCCGGGTTAACCTCCGAGCAGTACTTC
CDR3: CASSPGLTSEQYF

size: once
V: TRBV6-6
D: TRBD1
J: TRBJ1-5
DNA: TGTGCCAGCAGTCCCGACAGGGCGTCGCTTCAGCCCCAGCATTTT
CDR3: CASSPDRASLQPQHF

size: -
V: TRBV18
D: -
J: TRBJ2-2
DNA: TGTGCCAGCTCACCATATAGGGGCCCCGACACCGGGGAGCTGTTTTTT
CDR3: CASSPYRGPDTGELFF

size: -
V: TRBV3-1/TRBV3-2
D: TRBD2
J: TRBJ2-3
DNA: TGTGCCAGCAGCTTTCAGACTAGCGGGGGGGCAAGCACAGATACGCAGTATTTT
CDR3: CASSFQTSGGASTDTQYF

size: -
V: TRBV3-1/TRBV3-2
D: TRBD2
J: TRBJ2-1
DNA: TGTGCCAGCAGCCAAGAGGGACTAGCGGGGGGGCTGTCCTACAATGAGCAGTTCTTC
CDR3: CASSQEGLAGGLSYNEQFF

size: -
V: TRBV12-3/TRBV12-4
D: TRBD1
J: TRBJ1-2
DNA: TGTGCCAGCAGCCTACAGGGGGCCTACACCTTC
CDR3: CASSLQGAYTF

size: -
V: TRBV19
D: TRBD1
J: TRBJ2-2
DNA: TGTGCCAGTAGTACGTTGGGACAGGGGGCGATCGGGGAGCTGTTTTTT
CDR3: CASSTLGQGAIGELFF

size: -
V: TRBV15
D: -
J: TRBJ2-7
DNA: TGTGCCACCAGCCAAACGGGTTTAAGTGAGCAGTACTTC
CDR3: CATSQTGLSEQYF

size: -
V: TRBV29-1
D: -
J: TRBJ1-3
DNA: TGCAGCGTCGCCCGGGACACTGGAAACACCATATATTTT
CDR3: CSVARDTGNTIYF

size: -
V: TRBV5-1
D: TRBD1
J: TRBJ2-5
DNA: TGCGCCAGCAGCTTGGCGACAGGGGGTGAAGAGACCCAGTACTTC
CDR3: CASSLATGGEETQYF

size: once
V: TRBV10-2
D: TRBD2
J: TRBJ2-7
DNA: TGCGCCAGCCGGCGCGGGGGGATCTACGAGCAGTACTTC
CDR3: CASRRGGIYEQYF

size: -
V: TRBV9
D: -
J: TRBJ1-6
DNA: TGTGCCAGCAGCGAGGGGTGGGGTCCTAATTCACCCCTCCACTTT
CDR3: CASSEGWGPNSPLHF

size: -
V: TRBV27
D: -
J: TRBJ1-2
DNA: TGTGCCAGCAGCCTAGACAGGAGCTACTATGGCTACACCTTC
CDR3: CASSLDRSYYGYTF

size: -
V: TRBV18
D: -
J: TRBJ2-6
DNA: TGTGCCAGCTCTCCTATTACTCCTGGGGCCAACGTCCTGACTTTC
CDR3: CASSPITPGANVLTF

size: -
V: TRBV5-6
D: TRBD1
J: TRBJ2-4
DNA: TGTGCCAGCAGCTCCTCCGGGACAGGGGACATTCAGTACTTC
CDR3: CASSSSGTGDIQYF

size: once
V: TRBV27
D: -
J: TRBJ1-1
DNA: TGTGCCAGCAGAAGCCGAGAGACTGAAGCTTTCTTT
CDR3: CASRSRETEAFF

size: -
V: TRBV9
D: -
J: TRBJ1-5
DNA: TGTGCCAGCAGCCCCTCCGGGGGGGTCGAGCCCCAGCATTTT
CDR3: CASSPSGGVEPQHF

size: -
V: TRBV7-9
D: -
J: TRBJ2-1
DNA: TGTGCCAGCAGCTTAGTGAATGAGCAGTTCTTC
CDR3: CASSLVNEQFF